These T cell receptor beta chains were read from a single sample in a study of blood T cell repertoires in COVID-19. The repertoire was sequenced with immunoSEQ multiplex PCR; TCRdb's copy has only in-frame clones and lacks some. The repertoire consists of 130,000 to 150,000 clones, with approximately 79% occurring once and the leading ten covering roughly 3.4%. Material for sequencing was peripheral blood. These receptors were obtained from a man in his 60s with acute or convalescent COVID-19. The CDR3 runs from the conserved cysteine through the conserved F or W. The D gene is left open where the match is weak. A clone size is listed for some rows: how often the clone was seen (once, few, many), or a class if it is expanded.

cdr3_aa: CASSGTGVSSYNSPLHF
cdr3_nt: TGCGCCAGCAGCGGGACAGGGGTCAGTTCCTATAATTCACCCCTCCACTTT
v_call: TRBV10-2
d_call: TRBD1
clone_size: -
j_call: TRBJ1-6

cdr3_aa: CASSQGLAGGGSSYEQYF
cdr3_nt: TGTGCCAGCAGCCAAGGACTAGCGGGAGGTGGGAGCTCCTACGAGCAGTACTTC
v_call: TRBV4-2
d_call: TRBD2
clone_size: -
j_call: TRBJ2-7

cdr3_aa: CASRLGGRGYEQYF
cdr3_nt: TGTGCCAGCAGGTTAGGGGGTAGAGGGTACGAGCAGTACTTC
v_call: TRBV2
d_call: -
clone_size: few
j_call: TRBJ2-7

cdr3_aa: CASSLRYEQYF
cdr3_nt: TGTGCCAGCAGTTTACGGTACGAGCAGTACTTC
v_call: TRBV28
d_call: -
clone_size: -
j_call: TRBJ2-7

cdr3_aa: CASSRARQQLNTEAFF
cdr3_nt: TGTGCCAGCAGCCGGGCCCGACAGCAACTGAACACTGAAGCTTTCTTT
v_call: TRBV5-6
d_call: -
clone_size: -
j_call: TRBJ1-1

cdr3_aa: CASSETGKGVGEQYF
cdr3_nt: TGTGCCAGCAGTGAGACGGGCAAGGGAGTCGGCGAGCAGTACTTC
v_call: TRBV28
d_call: -
clone_size: -
j_call: TRBJ2-7

cdr3_aa: CSVQKAGTYEQYF
cdr3_nt: TGCAGCGTTCAAAAAGCGGGAACCTACGAGCAGTACTTC
v_call: TRBV29-1
d_call: TRBD2
clone_size: -
j_call: TRBJ2-7

cdr3_aa: CASSDSNRDRTEAFF
cdr3_nt: TGTGCCAGCAGTGACTCCAACCGGGACAGGACTGAAGCTTTCTTT
v_call: TRBV6-4
d_call: TRBD1
clone_size: -
j_call: TRBJ1-1

cdr3_aa: CASSETGVNEQYF
cdr3_nt: TGTGCCAGCAGCGAAACGGGAGTTAACGAGCAGTACTTC
v_call: TRBV3-1/TRBV3-2
d_call: -
clone_size: -
j_call: TRBJ2-7

cdr3_aa: CASSLGGPYF
cdr3_nt: TGTGCCAGCAGTTTAGGAGGGCCCTACTTC
v_call: TRBV27
d_call: -
clone_size: once
j_call: TRBJ2-5

cdr3_aa: CASSPAGLAGSEQYF
cdr3_nt: TGTGCCAGCAGCCCAGCGGGGCTAGCGGGAAGCGAGCAGTACTTC
v_call: TRBV9
d_call: TRBD2
clone_size: -
j_call: TRBJ2-7

cdr3_aa: CAWSMGAGEEKLFF
cdr3_nt: TGTGCCTGGAGTATGGGTGCGGGTGAGGAAAAACTGTTTTTT
v_call: TRBV30
d_call: -
clone_size: -
j_call: TRBJ1-4

cdr3_aa: CASSPASGRATYNEQFF
cdr3_nt: TGTGCCAGCAGCCCTGCTAGCGGGAGGGCCACCTACAATGAGCAGTTCTTC
v_call: TRBV7-2
d_call: TRBD2
clone_size: -
j_call: TRBJ2-1

cdr3_aa: CASSPKAEALEAFF
cdr3_nt: TGTGCCAGCAGTCCCAAGGCGGAGGCACTTGAAGCTTTCTTT
v_call: TRBV7-2
d_call: -
clone_size: -
j_call: TRBJ1-1

cdr3_aa: CASSLGPAAYEQYF
cdr3_nt: TGTGCCAGCAGCTTAGGGCCAGCGGCCTACGAGCAGTACTTC
v_call: TRBV11-1
d_call: -
clone_size: -
j_call: TRBJ2-7

cdr3_aa: CASSQRGIDEQFF
cdr3_nt: TGTGCCAGCAGCCAAAGAGGGATCGATGAGCAGTTCTTC
v_call: TRBV3-1/TRBV3-2
d_call: -
clone_size: -
j_call: TRBJ2-1

cdr3_aa: CASSPDRGQAEAFF
cdr3_nt: TGTGCCAGCAGCCCCGACAGGGGGCAAGCTGAAGCTTTCTTT
v_call: TRBV5-6
d_call: TRBD1
clone_size: few
j_call: TRBJ1-1

cdr3_aa: CASSGDRNTEAFF
cdr3_nt: TGTGCCAGCAGCGGGGACAGGAACACTGAAGCTTTCTTT
v_call: TRBV7-2
d_call: TRBD1
clone_size: -
j_call: TRBJ1-1

cdr3_aa: CATSDRQQQETQYF
cdr3_nt: TGTGCCACCAGTGATCGACAGCAACAAGAGACCCAGTACTTC
v_call: TRBV24-1
d_call: -
clone_size: -
j_call: TRBJ2-5

cdr3_aa: CASSSNRLSPLHF
cdr3_nt: TGTGCCAGCAGTTCCAACAGGCTCTCACCCCTCCACTTT
v_call: TRBV28
d_call: -
clone_size: few
j_call: TRBJ1-6

cdr3_aa: CASSVGNVVTYNEQFF
cdr3_nt: TGTGCCAGCAGCGTAGGAAATGTAGTCACTTACAATGAGCAGTTCTTC
v_call: TRBV9
d_call: -
clone_size: -
j_call: TRBJ2-1

cdr3_aa: CASSEGAGQYF
cdr3_nt: TGTGCCAGCAGTGAGGGCGCGGGGCAGTACTTC
v_call: TRBV2
d_call: -
clone_size: few
j_call: TRBJ2-7

cdr3_aa: CASRPTGGEQYF
cdr3_nt: TGTGCCAGCAGGCCGACAGGGGGAGAGCAGTACTTC
v_call: TRBV12-3/TRBV12-4
d_call: TRBD1
clone_size: -
j_call: TRBJ2-7

cdr3_aa: CASTTGAGGFEQFF
cdr3_nt: TGTGCCAGCACAACCGGAGCGGGAGGGTTTGAGCAGTTCTTC
v_call: TRBV11-2
d_call: TRBD2
clone_size: few
j_call: TRBJ2-1

cdr3_aa: CASSIRQQGRHEQYF
cdr3_nt: TGTGCTAGTAGTATCCGGCAACAGGGGAGGCACGAGCAGTACTTC
v_call: TRBV19
d_call: -
clone_size: once
j_call: TRBJ2-7

cdr3_aa: CASPTTGVSNQPQHF
cdr3_nt: TGTGCCAGCCCTACGACAGGGGTGAGCAATCAGCCCCAGCATTTT
v_call: TRBV18
d_call: TRBD1
clone_size: -
j_call: TRBJ1-5

cdr3_aa: CASRKGQGKAGYTF
cdr3_nt: TGTGCCAGCAGAAAAGGACAGGGGAAGGCTGGCTACACCTTC
v_call: TRBV6-5
d_call: TRBD1
clone_size: -
j_call: TRBJ1-2

cdr3_aa: CASSSWTGRTDYGYTF
cdr3_nt: TGTGCCAGCAGTTCCTGGACAGGGCGGACGGACTATGGCTACACCTTC
v_call: TRBV27
d_call: TRBD1
clone_size: -
j_call: TRBJ1-2

cdr3_aa: CAWRVPGFAYGYTF
cdr3_nt: TGTGCCTGGAGGGTACCAGGATTTGCCTATGGCTACACCTTC
v_call: TRBV30
d_call: -
clone_size: -
j_call: TRBJ1-2

cdr3_aa: CASSLDDSWNTGELFF
cdr3_nt: TGTGCCAGCAGCTTAGACGACAGTTGGAACACCGGGGAGCTGTTTTTT
v_call: TRBV5-4
d_call: -
clone_size: few
j_call: TRBJ2-2

cdr3_aa: CASSFESNSPLHF
cdr3_nt: TGTGCCAGCAGTTTTGAGAGTAACTCACCCCTCCACTTT
v_call: TRBV12-3/TRBV12-4
d_call: -
clone_size: -
j_call: TRBJ1-6

cdr3_aa: CATSESGTDGNTIYF
cdr3_nt: TGTGCCACCAGTGAGTCCGGGACTGACGGAAACACCATATATTTT
v_call: TRBV24-1
d_call: -
clone_size: -
j_call: TRBJ1-3

cdr3_aa: CASSPSGARTEAFF
cdr3_nt: TGTGCCAGCAGCCCTTCAGGGGCGCGCACTGAAGCTTTCTTT
v_call: TRBV7-2
d_call: -
clone_size: -
j_call: TRBJ1-1

cdr3_aa: CASSLGTGDIETQYF
cdr3_nt: TGTGCCAGCAGCTTGGGTACAGGGGATATCGAGACCCAGTACTTC
v_call: TRBV5-4
d_call: TRBD1
clone_size: -
j_call: TRBJ2-5

cdr3_aa: CASRRLGLDEQYF
cdr3_nt: TGTGCCAGCAGGCGACTAGGCCTAGACGAGCAGTACTTC
v_call: TRBV6-5
d_call: -
clone_size: -
j_call: TRBJ2-7

cdr3_aa: CASSDGSNTYLTGGNQPQHF
cdr3_nt: TGTGCCAGCAGTGATGGGTCAAACACCTACCTAACAGGGGGCAATCAGCCCCAGCATTTT
v_call: TRBV6-1
d_call: TRBD1
clone_size: -
j_call: TRBJ1-5

cdr3_aa: CASRYREESSPLHF
cdr3_nt: TGTGCCAGCAGATACAGGGAAGAGTCTTCACCCCTCCACTTT
v_call: TRBV2
d_call: -
clone_size: -
j_call: TRBJ1-6

cdr3_aa: CASIKGGSNGYTF
cdr3_nt: TGTGCCAGCATCAAAGGCGGATCCAATGGCTACACCTTC
v_call: TRBV28
d_call: -
clone_size: -
j_call: TRBJ1-2

cdr3_aa: CASTGQGGTEAFF
cdr3_nt: TGCGCCAGCACCGGACAGGGAGGAACTGAAGCTTTCTTT
v_call: TRBV5-1
d_call: TRBD1
clone_size: -
j_call: TRBJ1-1

cdr3_aa: CASSQTGISYNEQFF
cdr3_nt: TGCGCCAGCAGCCAGACAGGGATCTCCTACAATGAGCAGTTCTTC
v_call: TRBV5-1
d_call: TRBD1
clone_size: -
j_call: TRBJ2-1

cdr3_aa: CASSDLGVIGKTDTQYF
cdr3_nt: TGTGCCAGTAGTGACCTGGGAGTTATAGGTAAAACGGATACGCAGTATTTT
v_call: TRBV19
d_call: -
clone_size: -
j_call: TRBJ2-3

cdr3_aa: CASSELRAGGPEETQYF
cdr3_nt: TGTGCCAGCAGTGAATTACGAGCGGGAGGGCCGGAGGAGACCCAGTACTTC
v_call: TRBV6-1
d_call: TRBD2
clone_size: -
j_call: TRBJ2-5

cdr3_aa: CASSEYRSRAAFF
cdr3_nt: TGTGCCAGCAGTGAATACAGGTCCCGGGCTGCTTTCTTT
v_call: TRBV2
d_call: -
clone_size: -
j_call: TRBJ1-1

cdr3_aa: CASSLQGISNEKLFF
cdr3_nt: TGCGCCAGCAGCTTACAGGGGATCTCTAATGAAAAACTGTTTTTT
v_call: TRBV5-1
d_call: TRBD1
clone_size: -
j_call: TRBJ1-4

cdr3_aa: CASSAGLGANTGELFF
cdr3_nt: TGTGCCAGCAGCGCCGGACTAGGGGCGAACACCGGGGAGCTGTTTTTT
v_call: TRBV9
d_call: TRBD2
clone_size: once
j_call: TRBJ2-2

cdr3_aa: CASSPLSYEQYF
cdr3_nt: TGTGCCAGCAGCCCTCTTTCCTACGAGCAGTACTTC
v_call: TRBV6-6
d_call: -
clone_size: once
j_call: TRBJ2-7

cdr3_aa: CASSFFGFGRDRSTTNEKLFF
cdr3_nt: TGTGCCAGCAGCTTTTTTGGTTTTGGACGGGACAGAAGTACAACTAATGAAAAACTGTTTTTT
v_call: TRBV13
d_call: TRBD1
clone_size: -
j_call: TRBJ1-4

cdr3_aa: CASSQGLAVSTDTQYF
cdr3_nt: TGCGCCAGCAGCCAAGGCCTAGCGGTGAGCACAGATACGCAGTATTTT
v_call: TRBV4-1
d_call: TRBD2
clone_size: -
j_call: TRBJ2-3

cdr3_aa: CALGQGDQPQHF
cdr3_nt: TGTGCCCTGGGACAGGGAGATCAGCCCCAGCATTTT
v_call: TRBV28
d_call: TRBD1
clone_size: -
j_call: TRBJ1-5